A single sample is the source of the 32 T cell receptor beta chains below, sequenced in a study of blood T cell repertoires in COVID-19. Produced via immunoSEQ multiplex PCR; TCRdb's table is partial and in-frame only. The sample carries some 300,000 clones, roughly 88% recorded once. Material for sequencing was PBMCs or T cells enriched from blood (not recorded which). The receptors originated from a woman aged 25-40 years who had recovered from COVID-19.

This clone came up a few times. The CDR3: CASSQEAGSSYEQYF. The CDR3 DNA follows: TGTGCCAGCAGCCAGGAGGCGGGGAGCTCCTACGAGCAGTACTTC. This rearrangement joins TRBV4-2 to TRBJ2-7; perhaps TRBD2 as D (6 bases). The CDR3 is 15 amino acids. V lost 3 bases and J lost 0, with 12 bases in between. Germline V lookup: CDR1 LGHNA, CDR2 YNFKEQ.

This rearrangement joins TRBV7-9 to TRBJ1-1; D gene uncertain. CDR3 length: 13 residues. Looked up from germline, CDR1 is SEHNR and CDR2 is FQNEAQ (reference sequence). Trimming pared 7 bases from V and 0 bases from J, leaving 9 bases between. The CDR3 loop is CASTRGMNTEAFF. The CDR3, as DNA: TGTGCCAGCACTAGAGGAATGAACACTGAAGCTTTCTTT.

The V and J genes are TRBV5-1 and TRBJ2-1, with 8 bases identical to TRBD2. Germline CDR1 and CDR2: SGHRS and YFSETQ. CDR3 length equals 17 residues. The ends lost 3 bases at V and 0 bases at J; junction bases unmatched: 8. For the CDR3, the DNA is TGCGCCAGCAGCTCCGGACTAGCCGTATTCTCCTACAATGAGCAGTTCTTC. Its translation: CASSSGLAVFSYNEQFF.

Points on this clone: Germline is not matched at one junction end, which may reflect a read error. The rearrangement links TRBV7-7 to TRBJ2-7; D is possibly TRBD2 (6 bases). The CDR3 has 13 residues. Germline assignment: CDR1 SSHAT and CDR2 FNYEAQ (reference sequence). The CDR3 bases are TGTGCTAGCAGCTTAGGCAGGGAGGACGAGCAGTACTTC. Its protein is CASSLGREDEQYF. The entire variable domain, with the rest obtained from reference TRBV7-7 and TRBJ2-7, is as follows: GAGVSQSPRYKVTKRGQDVTLRCDPISSHATLYWYQQALGQGPEFLTYFNYEAQPDKSGLPSDRFSAERPEGSISTLTIQRTEQRDSAMYRCASSLGREDEQYFGPGTRLTVT.

CDR3 loop: CASSAQAGVPYGYTF. DNA for the CDR3: TGTGCCAGCAGTGCGCAGGCAGGTGTCCCTTATGGCTACACCTTC. The chain uses TRBV2 and TRBJ1-2; D is uncertain. Deletions cut 4 bases from V and 5 bases from J, with 17 bases between. Looked up from germline, CDR1 is SNHLY and CDR2 is FYNNEI. This CDR3 has 15 amino acids.

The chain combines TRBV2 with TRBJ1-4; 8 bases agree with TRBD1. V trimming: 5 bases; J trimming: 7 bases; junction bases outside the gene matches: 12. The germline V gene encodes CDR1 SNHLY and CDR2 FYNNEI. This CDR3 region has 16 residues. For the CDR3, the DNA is TGTGCCAGCAGTTCAACCCTCGGGACAGGAGGTGAAAAACTGTTTTTT. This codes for CASSSTLGTGGEKLFF.

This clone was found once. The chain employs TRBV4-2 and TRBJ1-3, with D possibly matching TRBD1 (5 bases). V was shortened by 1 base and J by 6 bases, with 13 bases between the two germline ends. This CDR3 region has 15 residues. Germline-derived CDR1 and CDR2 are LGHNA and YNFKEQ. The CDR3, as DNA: TGTGCCAGCAGCCAAGGGGGGGACGGCCTAAACACCATATATTTT. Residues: CASSQGGDGLNTIYF.

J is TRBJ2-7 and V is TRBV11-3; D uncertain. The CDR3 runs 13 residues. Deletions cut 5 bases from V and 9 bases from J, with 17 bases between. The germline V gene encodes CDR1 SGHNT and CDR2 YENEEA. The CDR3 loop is CASSITGYEWQYF. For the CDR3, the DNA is TGTGCCAGCAGCATAACCGGTTACGAGTGGCAGTACTTC.

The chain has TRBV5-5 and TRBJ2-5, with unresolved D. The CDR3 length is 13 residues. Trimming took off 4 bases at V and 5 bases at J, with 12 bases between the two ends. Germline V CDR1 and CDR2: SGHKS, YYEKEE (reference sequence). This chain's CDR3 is CASSPYSRETQYF. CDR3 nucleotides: TGTGCCAGCAGCCCCTATTCCCGGGAGACCCAGTACTTC.

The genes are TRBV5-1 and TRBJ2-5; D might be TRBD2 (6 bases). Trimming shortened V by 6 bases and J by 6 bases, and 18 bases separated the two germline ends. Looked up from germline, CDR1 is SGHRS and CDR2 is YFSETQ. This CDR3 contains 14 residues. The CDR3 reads CASTWGLARQTQYF. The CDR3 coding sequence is TGCGCCAGCACCTGGGGCCTAGCGCGACAGACCCAGTACTTC.

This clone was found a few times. CDR3: CASSLYRDTAYEQYF. The DNA of the CDR3 is TGTGCCAGCAGCTTATACCGGGACACTGCCTACGAGCAGTACTTC. V and J are TRBV7-8 and TRBJ2-7; D is perhaps TRBD1 (6 bases). CDR1 SGHVS and CDR2 FQNEAQ come from the germline V gene. This CDR3 is 15 amino acids long. The V end lost 2 bases, the J end lost 2 bases, and 13 bases lay between the germline ends. Combining the CDR3 with reference TRBV7-8 and TRBJ2-7 gives the whole variable domain GAGVSQSPRYKVAKRGQDVALRCDPISGHVSLFWYQQALGQGPEFLTYFQNEAQLDKSGLPSDRFFAERPEGSVSTLKIQRTQQEDSAVYLCASSLYRDTAYEQYFGPGTRLTVT.

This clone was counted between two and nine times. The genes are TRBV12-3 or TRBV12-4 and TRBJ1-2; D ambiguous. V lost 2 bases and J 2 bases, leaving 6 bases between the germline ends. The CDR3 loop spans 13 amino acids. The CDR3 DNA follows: TGTGCCAGCAGTTTAATAGAGAACTATGGCTACACCTTC. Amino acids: CASSLIENYGYTF.

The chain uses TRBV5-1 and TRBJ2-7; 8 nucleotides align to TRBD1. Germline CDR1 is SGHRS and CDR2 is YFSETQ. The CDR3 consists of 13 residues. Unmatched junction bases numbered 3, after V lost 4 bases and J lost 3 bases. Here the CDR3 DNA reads TGCGCCAGCAGCCGGGACAGGTTCTACGAGCAGTACTTC. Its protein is CASSRDRFYEQYF.

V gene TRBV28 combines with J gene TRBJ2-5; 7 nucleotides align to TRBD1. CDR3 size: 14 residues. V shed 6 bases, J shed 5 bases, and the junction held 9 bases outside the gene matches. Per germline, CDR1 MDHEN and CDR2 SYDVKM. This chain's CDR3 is CASRDDRAGETQYF. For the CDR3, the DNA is TGTGCCAGCAGAGATGACAGGGCGGGCGAGACCCAGTACTTC.

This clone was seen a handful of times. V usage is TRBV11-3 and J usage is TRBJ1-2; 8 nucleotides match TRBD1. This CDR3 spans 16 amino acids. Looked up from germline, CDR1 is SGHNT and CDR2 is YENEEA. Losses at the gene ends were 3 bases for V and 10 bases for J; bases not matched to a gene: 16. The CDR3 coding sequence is TGTGCCAGCAGCTTCATTTTAGGACAGGGCGGATTGGACTACACCTTC. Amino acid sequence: CASSFILGQGGLDYTF.

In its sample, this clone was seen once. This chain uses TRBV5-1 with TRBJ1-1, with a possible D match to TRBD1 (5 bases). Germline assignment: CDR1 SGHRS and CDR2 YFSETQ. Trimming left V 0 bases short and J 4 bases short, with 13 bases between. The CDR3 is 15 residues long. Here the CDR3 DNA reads TGCGCCAGCAGCTTGGGTCAGGGTTGGGGCACTGAAGCTTTCTTT. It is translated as CASSLGQGWGTEAFF.

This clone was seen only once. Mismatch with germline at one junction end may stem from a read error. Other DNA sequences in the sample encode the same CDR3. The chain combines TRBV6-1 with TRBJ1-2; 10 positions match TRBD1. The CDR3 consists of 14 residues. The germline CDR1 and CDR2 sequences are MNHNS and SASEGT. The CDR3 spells CASSEGTGVDGYTF. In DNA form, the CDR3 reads TGTGCTAGCAGTGAAGGGACAGGGGTTGATGGCTACACCTTC.

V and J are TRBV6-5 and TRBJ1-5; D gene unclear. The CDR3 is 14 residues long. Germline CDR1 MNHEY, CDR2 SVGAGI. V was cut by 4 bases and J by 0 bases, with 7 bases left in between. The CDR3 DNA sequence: TGTGCCAGCAGTTCCTCATATAGCAATCAGCCCCAGCATTTT. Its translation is CASSSSYSNQPQHF.

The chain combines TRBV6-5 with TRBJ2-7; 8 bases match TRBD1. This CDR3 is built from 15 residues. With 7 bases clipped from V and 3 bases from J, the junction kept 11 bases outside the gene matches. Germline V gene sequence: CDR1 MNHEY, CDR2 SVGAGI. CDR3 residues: CASTGQGGQFYEQYF. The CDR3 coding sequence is TGTGCCAGCACCGGACAGGGTGGGCAATTCTACGAGCAGTACTTC.

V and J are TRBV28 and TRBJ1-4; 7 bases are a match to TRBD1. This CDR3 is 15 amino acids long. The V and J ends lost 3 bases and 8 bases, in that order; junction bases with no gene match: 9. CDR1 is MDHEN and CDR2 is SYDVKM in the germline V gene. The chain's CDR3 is CASSFEGASNEKLFF. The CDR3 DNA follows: TGTGCCAGCAGTTTCGAGGGGGCGAGCAACGAAAAACTGTTTTTT.

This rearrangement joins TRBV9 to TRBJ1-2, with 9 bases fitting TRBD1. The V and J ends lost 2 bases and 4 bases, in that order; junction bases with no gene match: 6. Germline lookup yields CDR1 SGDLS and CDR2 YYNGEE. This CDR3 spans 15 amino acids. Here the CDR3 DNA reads TGTGCCAGCAGCGTCTTACAGGGGGCTAGCTATGGCTACACCTTC. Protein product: CASSVLQGASYGYTF.

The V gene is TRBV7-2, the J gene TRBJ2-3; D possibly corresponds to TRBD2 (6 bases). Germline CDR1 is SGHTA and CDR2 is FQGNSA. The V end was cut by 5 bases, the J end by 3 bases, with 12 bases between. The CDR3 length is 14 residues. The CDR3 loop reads CASSLSAGTDTQYF. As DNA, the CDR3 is TGTGCCAGCAGCCTATCTGCGGGGACAGATACGCAGTATTTT.

CDR3 loop: CASSPLAGGLRGSDTQYF. The CDR3 DNA reads as TGTGCCAGCAGCCCTCTAGCGGGGGGGCTAAGGGGGTCTGATACGCAGTATTTT. The V call is TRBV6-2 or TRBV6-3, the J call TRBJ2-3, with 12 bases aligning to TRBD2. Germline CDR1 reads MNHEY; CDR2 reads SVGEGT. The CDR3 loop spans 18 amino acids. The junction had 16 bases not matched to a gene; V was cut back by 6 bases and J by 6 bases.

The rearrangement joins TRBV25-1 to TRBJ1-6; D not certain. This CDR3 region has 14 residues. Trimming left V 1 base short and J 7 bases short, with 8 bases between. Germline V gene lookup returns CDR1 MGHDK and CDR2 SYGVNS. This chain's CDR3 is CASSESGRNSPLHF. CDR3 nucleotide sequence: TGTGCCAGCAGTGAATCGGGTCGGAATTCACCCCTCCACTTT.

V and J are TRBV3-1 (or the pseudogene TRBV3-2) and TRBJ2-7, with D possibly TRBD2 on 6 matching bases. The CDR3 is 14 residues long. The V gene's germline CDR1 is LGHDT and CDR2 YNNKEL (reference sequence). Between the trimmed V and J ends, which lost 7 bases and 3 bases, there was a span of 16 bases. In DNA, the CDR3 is TGTGCCAGCACCTACTCCGGAGGGGACTACGAGCAGTACTTC. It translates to CASTYSGGDYEQYF.

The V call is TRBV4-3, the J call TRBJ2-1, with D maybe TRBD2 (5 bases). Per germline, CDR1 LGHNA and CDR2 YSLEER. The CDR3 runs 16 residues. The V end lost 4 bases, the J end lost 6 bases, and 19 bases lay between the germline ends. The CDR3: CASSPQFEGGSNEQFF. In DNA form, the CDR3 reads TGCGCCAGCAGCCCCCAATTCGAGGGTGGAAGCAATGAGCAGTTCTTC.

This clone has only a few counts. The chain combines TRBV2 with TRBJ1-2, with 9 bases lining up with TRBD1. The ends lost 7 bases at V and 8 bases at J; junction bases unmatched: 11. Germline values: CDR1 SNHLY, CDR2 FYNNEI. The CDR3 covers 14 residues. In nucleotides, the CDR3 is TGTGCCAGCAACTCCGGGACAGGGATTACGGGCTACACCTTC. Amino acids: CASNSGTGITGYTF.

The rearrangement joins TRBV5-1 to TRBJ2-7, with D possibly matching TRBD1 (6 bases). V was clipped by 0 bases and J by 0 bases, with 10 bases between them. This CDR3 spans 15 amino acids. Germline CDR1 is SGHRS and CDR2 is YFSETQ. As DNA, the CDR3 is TGCGCCAGCAGCTTGGCAGGGGACACCTCCTACGAGCAGTACTTC. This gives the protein CASSLAGDTSYEQYF.

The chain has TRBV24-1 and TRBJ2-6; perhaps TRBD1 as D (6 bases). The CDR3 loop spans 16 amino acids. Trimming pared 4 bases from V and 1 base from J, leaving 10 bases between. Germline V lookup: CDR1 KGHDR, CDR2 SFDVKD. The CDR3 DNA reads TGTGCCACCAGTGAGACAGGCCTTTCTGGGGCCAACGTCCTGACTTTC. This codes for CATSETGLSGANVLTF.

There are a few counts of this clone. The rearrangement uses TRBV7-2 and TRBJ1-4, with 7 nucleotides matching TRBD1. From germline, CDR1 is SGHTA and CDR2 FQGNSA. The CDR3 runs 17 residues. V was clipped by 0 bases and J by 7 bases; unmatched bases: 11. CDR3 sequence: CASSLAGGGLPREKLFF. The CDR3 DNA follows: TGTGCCAGCAGCTTAGCAGGGGGCGGACTTCCGCGTGAAAAACTGTTTTTT.

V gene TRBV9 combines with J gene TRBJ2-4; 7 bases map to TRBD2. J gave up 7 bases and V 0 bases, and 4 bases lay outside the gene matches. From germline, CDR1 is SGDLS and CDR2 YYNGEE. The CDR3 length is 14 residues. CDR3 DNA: TGTGCCAGCAGCGTAGGGCGGGAGCGGAACATTCAGTACTTC. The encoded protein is CASSVGRERNIQYF. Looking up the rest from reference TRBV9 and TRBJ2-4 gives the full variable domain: DSGVTQTPKHLITATGQRVTLRCSPRSGDLSVYWYQQSLDQGLQFLIQYYNGEERAKGNILERFSAQQFPDLHSELNLSSLELGDSALYFCASSVGRERNIQYFGAGTRLSVL.

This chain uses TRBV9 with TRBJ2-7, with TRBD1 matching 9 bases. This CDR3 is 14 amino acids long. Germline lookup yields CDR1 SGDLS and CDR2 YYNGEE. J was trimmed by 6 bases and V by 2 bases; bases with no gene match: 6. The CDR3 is CASSVGGTGSEQYF. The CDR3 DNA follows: TGTGCCAGCAGCGTGGGAGGGACAGGGTCCGAGCAGTACTTC.